The 9 T cell receptor beta chains below were found in one sample sequenced in a study of blood T cell dynamics during melanoma immunotherapy (dated by TCRdb to the early 2020s). The protocol used for the library was the immunoSEQ multiplex PCR assay. TCRdb took over this immuneACCESS table, retaining in-frame rearrangements with V and J assigned. Such tables are incomplete; in checked studies, under half of the missing clones stem from an unresolved V gene, and the remainder is unexplained. Here the sample has tens of thousands of clones; roughly 90% occur a single time. Over 1% of the sample belongs to the ten largest clones. The time point label, as the study defines it: pre-treatment baseline. The sample here was blood, taken from a patient treated with checkpoint blockade. All receptors derive from a human donor with melanoma.

The chain combines TRBV29-1 with TRBJ1-1; TRBD1 is a possible D gene (5 bases). Per the germline V gene, CDR1 is SQVTM and CDR2 is ANQGSEA. This CDR3 contains 13 residues. V lost 6 bases and J 3 bases, leaving 14 bases between the germline ends. The CDR3 loop is CSVPDSSDTEAFF. CDR3 nucleotides: TGCAGCGTACCCGACAGTTCTGACACTGAAGCTTTCTTT.

The chain couples TRBV5-4 to TRBJ1-2, with TRBD1 matching over 7 bases. Germline V gene lookup returns CDR1 SGHNT and CDR2 YYREEE (reference sequence). The CDR3 covers 14 residues. V shed 0 bases, J shed 7 bases, and the junction held 6 bases outside the gene matches. The chain's CDR3 is CASSLDTGASGYTF. The CDR3 region has the DNA TGTGCCAGCAGCTTGGATACAGGGGCGAGTGGCTACACCTTC.

J is TRBJ2-3 and V is TRBV15; 16 bases agree with TRBD2. Germline CDR1 reads LNHNV; CDR2 reads YYDKDF (reference sequence). This CDR3 is built from 19 residues. The J segment lost 6 bases and the V segment lost 6 bases, leaving 15 bases of the junction unmatched. CDR3 protein: CATREGLAGGRVRLDTQYF. The CDR3 bases are TGTGCCACCAGGGAGGGACTAGCGGGGGGGAGGGTCCGGTTGGATACGCAGTATTTT.

The chain has TRBV14 and TRBJ2-3; the D is unclear. Germline V gene data show CDR1 as SGHDN and CDR2 as FVKESK. CDR3 length equals 17 residues. Trimming pared 0 bases from V and 2 bases from J, leaving 15 bases between. In DNA form, the CDR3 reads TGTGCCAGCAGCCAAGATCTCGGAATAATCACCACAGATACGCAGTATTTT. Amino acid sequence: CASSQDLGIITTDTQYF.

The CDR3 here is CASTETRTNTEAFF. The CDR3, as DNA: TGTGCCAGCACCGAAACCAGAACGAACACTGAAGCTTTCTTT. The rearrangement joins TRBV7-8 to TRBJ1-1; unclear D gene. The CDR3 contains 14 residues. Deletions cut 7 bases from V and 1 base from J, with 13 bases between. Germline CDR1 is SGHVS and CDR2 is FQNEAQ.

This chain connects TRBV18 to TRBJ1-2, with 12 bases matching TRBD1. From germline, CDR1 is KGHSH and CDR2 LQKENI. V shed 2 bases, J shed 4 bases, and the junction held 2 bases outside the gene matches. The CDR3 consists of 15 residues. The CDR3: CASSPGTGGSYGYTF. The CDR3 DNA sequence: TGTGCCAGCTCACCAGGGACAGGGGGCTCCTATGGCTACACCTTC.

This clone has only a few counts. The chain joins TRBV9 to TRBJ1-2; a weak D match, TRBD1 (5 bases). V was clipped by 0 bases and J by 7 bases, with 13 bases between them. CDR1 is SGDLS, CDR2 YYNGEE, per germline. The CDR3 loop spans 14 amino acids. CDR3 loop: CASSVAGGDSGYTF. CDR3 bases: TGTGCCAGCAGCGTAGCGGGGGGGGATAGTGGCTACACCTTC.

This clone was counted a few times. Here the CDR3 reads CASSPDQGRTEAFF. The CDR3 bases are TGTGCCAGCTCACCAGACCAGGGGCGGACTGAAGCTTTCTTT. The chain combines TRBV18 with TRBJ1-1, with D perhaps matching TRBD1 (6 bases). CDR3 length: 14 residues. The germline V gene encodes CDR1 KGHSH and CDR2 LQKENI. V was shortened by 2 bases and J by 5 bases, with 12 bases between the two germline ends.

This sequence joins TRBV5-1 and TRBJ1-2; maybe TRBD1 (5 bases). Trimming shortened V by 0 bases and J by 6 bases, and 15 bases separated the two germline ends. The germline gives CDR1 SGHRS, CDR2 YFSETQ. The CDR3 spans 15 residues. CDR3 nucleotide sequence: TGCGCCAGCAGCTTGGCCGGTTTTATACAGGATGGCTACACCTTC. It specifies CASSLAGFIQDGYTF.